Reported below is one T cell receptor (beta chain). Its antigen is undetermined. Noted treatment: oral pan-JAK inhibitor, 5-10 mg twice daily. In each case, RNA was isolated and then reverse transcribed into cDNA as the sequencing template. Data came from immunoSEQ multiplex PCR; TCRdb stores just in-frame clones and leaves some out. The sample holds about 200,000 clones, roughly two fifths seen once. These data are taken from a study of CD8+ T cells in alopecia areata. Study summary: Treatment of the treated patients consisted of oral tofacitinib, 5 to 10 mg twice daily. Study-wide findings and caveats: Sequenced scalp T cells also include alphabeta T cells resident in normal skin.

The CDR3 runs to 12 residues. The V and J ends lost 5 bases and 5 bases respectively, with 12 bases between them. Germline V gene data show CDR1 as SQVTM and CDR2 as ANQGSEA. This sample comprised CD4+ T cells sorted from blood, obtained at approximately week 30, from a patient treated with tofacitinib. The TCR comes from a human donor with alopecia areata. The genes are TRBV29-1 and TRBJ2-5; D unresolved. CDR3 sequence (DNA): TGCAGCGTTTCGAGGATACGGGAGACCCAGTACTTC. Translating gives CSVSRIRETQYF.